The clone carrying this T cell receptor (beta chain) has ten or more counts. Covering alpha and beta chains, TRAV- and TRBV-specific primers were used for the first-strand cDNA. TCR amplification ran 15 to 25 PCR cycles using constant-region and V-primer adapter primers. TCRdb re-analysed the reads in MiXCR, keeping a single row per CDR3 protein. The sample records around 83,000 distinct CDR3 sequences, about 20% being singletons. Germline CDR1 SEHNR, CDR2 FQNEAQ (reference sequence). V was clipped by 1 base and J by 2 bases; unmatched bases: 4. The CDR3 contains 17 residues. The data are from a study of low-dose radiotherapy and immunotherapy resistance in tumors. At the level of the study: On an every-two-weeks schedule, patients received intravenous nivolumab 240 mg, along with ipilimumab 1 mg/kg every six weeks. Oral administration of aspirin 300 mg daily occurred for four cycles, commencing at cycle 1 day 1.

The time point was: before trial treatment. V gene TRBV7-9 combines with J gene TRBJ2-5; 13 positions agree with TRBD2. This receptor was obtained from a male donor with prostate cancer. The source was PBMCs, collected before treatment. Here the CDR3 DNA reads TGTGCCAGCAGCTTAGGGACTAGCGGGGGTACGCAAGAGACCCAGTACTTC. Its protein is CASSLGTSGGTQETQYF. Full variable domain (missing parts from reference TRBV7-9 and TRBJ2-5): DTGVSQNPRHKITKRGQNVTFRCDPISEHNRLYWYRQTLGQGPEFLTYFQNEAQLEKSRLLSDRFSAERPKGSFSTLEIQRTEQGDSAMYLCASSLGTSGGTQETQYFGPGTRLLVL.